This TCR beta chain stems from a study of blood T cell repertoires in COVID-19 (dated by TCRdb to about 2020). With respect to the entire study: Collaborator samples came from the United States, Italy and Spain and covered acute and convalescent phases of COVID-19. Where available, HLA class I and class II types were taken from metadata supplied by the sample provider and were not determined by assay-based typing. The repertoires were released in a freely available public database intended as a resource for research on the immune response to SARS-CoV-2. The sample metadata nearly always contained a de-identified subject ID, COVID-19 status, age in years and sex. The dataset comprised deeply sampled blood TCRbeta repertoires from subjects exposed to, actively infected with, or recovered from COVID-19. The samples were drawn from the first 160 participants of the ongoing ImmuneRACE study and from some 1,300 subjects provided by 6 global collaborators. The material from the prospective study consisted of cDNA or gDNA derived from T cells, B-cell-depleted T cells, or PBMCs.

Each collaborating institution followed its own protocols to collect whole blood in K2EDTA tubes. For TCRbeta analysis, collaborators shipped samples as frozen whole blood, isolated PBMCs, or DNA extracted from either of those sample types. There are a few counts of this clone. The specificity of this receptor is unknown. One base away there is no much larger clone; base qualities are not given. The trim is 0 bases for V and 2 bases for J, with a gap of 14 bases between the germline ends. From its cysteine to its phenylalanine, the CDR3 spans 15 amino acids. The retained sequence is limited to the CDR3, 45 bases, with the frame set at the first base. CDR1 and CDR2, per the germline V gene (reference sequence), are GTSNPN and SVGIG. The immunoSEQ Assay, a bias-controlled multiplex PCR, was used to amplify TCRbeta CDR3 regions from genomic DNA. Under the source paper's analysis protocol: The number of nucleated cells in each sample was estimated from the amplification of reference gene primers within the assay. To quantify the absolute abundance of each unique TCRbeta CDR3 rearrangement, sequence reads were collapsed and filtered. Productive Simpson clonality was computed per sample as the square root of Simpson's diversity index over productive rearrangements. TCRdb limited this immuneACCESS table to in-frame rearrangements with V and J called. A share of clones is missing; checked studies link under half to unresolved V genes, and the rest is unexplained. V and J calls and clone size are as listed in that table; D and trimming were resolved from the DNA. Recorded for this sample are under 200,000 clones; about 85% of them occurred a single time. The ten largest clones capture 1.1% of the sample.

What the work shows at the level of the full study, not this receptor alone: The quantity of clinical and demographic metadata differed by source and by participant and was supplied without curation.

The sequence derives from a middle-aged man with acute or convalescent COVID-19. Recombination joined TRBV30 with TRBJ2-7, with a tentative D gene TRBD1 over 5 matching bases. Sample: peripheral blood. In nucleotide form, the sequence is TGTGCCTGGAGTGTCTCGCGGCAGGGTCCCTACGAGCAGTACTTC. The resulting protein is CAWSVSRQGPYEQYF.